Below are 29 T cell receptor beta chains sequenced from a single sample in a study of T cell changes during pregnancy in multiple sclerosis. This table comes from immunoSEQ multiplex PCR, and its TCRdb copy is limited to in-frame clones, with some not included. Among approximately 88,000 clones listed, 90% to 95% were seen once. Sample: peripheral blood, taken in the third trimester of pregnancy. These receptors were collected from a female donor with multiple sclerosis, enrolled in a pregnancy study.

This chain connects TRBV7-8 to TRBJ1-1; no reliable D call. The CDR3 is made up of 14 amino acids. Germline CDR1 SGHVS, CDR2 FQNEAQ. Trimming removed 5 bases from V and 5 bases from J, with 15 bases in between. CDR3 sequence reads: CASSLRSLLTEAFF. The CDR3 nucleotides are TGTGCCAGCAGCCTACGATCTTTGCTTACTGAAGCTTTCTTT.

The V gene is TRBV28, the J gene TRBJ2-5, with 9 positions matching TRBD1. This CDR3 contains 17 residues. CDR1 and CDR2 (germline): MDHEN, SYDVKM. Trimming took 5 bases from V and 1 from J; bases not matched to a gene: 11. The CDR3 DNA reads as TGTGCCAGCAGTCCGACCGGGACAGGGAGATTCCAAGAGACCCAGTACTTC. Amino acids: CASSPTGTGRFQETQYF.

The J gene is TRBJ2-1, the V gene TRBV2, with 11 bases matching TRBD1. The CDR3 spans 16 residues. Germline V gene sequence: CDR1 SNHLY, CDR2 FYNNEI. The ends lost 7 bases at V and 5 bases at J; junction bases unmatched: 10. The CDR3 bases are TGTGCCAGCATCCGAAACCCGGGACAGGGGGACAATGAGCAGTTCTTC. Translated, it gives CASIRNPGQGDNEQFF.

The chain carries TRBV18 and TRBJ2-2; 9 positions match TRBD2. The CDR3 covers 16 residues. V dropped 3 bases and J dropped 6; count of bases not matched to a gene: 8. CDR1 and CDR2 (germline): KGHSH, LQKENI. The chain's CDR3 is CASSPRGSGSSGELFF. The CDR3, as DNA: TGTGCCAGCTCACCTCGTGGTAGCGGGAGTTCCGGGGAGCTGTTTTTT. Together with reference TRBV18 and TRBJ2-2, the CDR3 gives the full variable domain: NAGVMQNPRHLVRRRGQEARLRCSPMKGHSHVYWYRQLPEEGLKFMVYLQKENIIDESGMPKERFSAEFPKEGPSILRIQQVVRGDSAAYFCASSPRGSGSSGELFFGEGSRLTVL.

The chain is built from TRBV28 and TRBJ2-7; TRBD1 matches 9 bases. The CDR3 length is 15 residues. J was trimmed by 4 bases and V by 4 bases; bases with no gene match: 8. Germline values: CDR1 MDHEN, CDR2 SYDVKM. The CDR3 sequence is CASSSPTGGAYEQYF. The CDR3 DNA reads as TGTGCCAGCAGTTCACCGACAGGGGGAGCATACGAGCAGTACTTC.

The rearrangement links TRBV6-6 to TRBJ2-7; the D gene is possibly TRBD1 (6 bases). The V and J ends lost 7 bases and 2 bases respectively, with 15 bases between them. CDR1 is MNHNY and CDR2 is SVGAGI in the germline V gene (reference sequence). The CDR3 has 14 residues. CDR3 in amino acids: CASTFPGQPYEQYF. In nucleotides, the CDR3 is TGTGCCAGCACCTTCCCCGGACAGCCCTACGAGCAGTACTTC.

V and J are TRBV27 and TRBJ2-1, with 11 bases identical to TRBD1. The CDR3 runs 15 residues. V was pared by 5 bases and J by 8 bases, with 8 bases of the junction left unmatched. Germline V gene sequence: CDR1 MNHEY, CDR2 SMNVEV (reference sequence). CDR3 coding DNA: TGTGCCAGCAGTCCCGGGACAGGGGGGTTCGATGAGCAGTTCTTC. Encoded protein: CASSPGTGGFDEQFF.

This chain connects TRBV28 to TRBJ1-5; TRBD1 might be the D (5 bases). The CDR3 has 17 amino acids. Looked up from germline, CDR1 is MDHEN and CDR2 is SYDVKM. V lost 5 bases, J lost 4 bases, and 21 bases lay in between. CDR3 DNA sequence: TGTGCCAGCAGTCCCCCCCCGCAGGGTAGAGGAAATCAGCCCCAGCATTTT. Its protein product is CASSPPPQGRGNQPQHF.

V is TRBV10-3 and J is TRBJ2-2, with D unresolved. The CDR3 is made up of 12 amino acids. The V gene's germline CDR1 is ENHRY and CDR2 SYGVKD. The V end lost 5 bases, the J end lost 6 bases, and 7 bases lay between the germline ends. The DNA for the CDR3 is TGTGCCATCAGTCAGTTAGCCGGGGAGCTGTTTTTT. Its translation is CAISQLAGELFF.

The V call is TRBV18, the J call TRBJ2-7, with a tentative D call TRBD1 (6 bases). The CDR3 is 15 amino acids. Germline V gene sequence: CDR1 KGHSH, CDR2 LQKENI. V lost 1 base to trimming and J lost 2 bases, with 12 bases between them. The CDR3 sequence is CASSPLSAGAYEQYF. The CDR3 nucleotides read TGTGCCAGCTCACCACTTTCGGCAGGGGCCTACGAGCAGTACTTC.

Regarding this clone: A junction boundary mismatches the germline segment, possibly from a read error. V is TRBV11-2 and J is TRBJ2-7; TRBD2 might be the D (5 bases). The CDR3 loop spans 13 amino acids. Germline V gene data show CDR1 as SGHAT and CDR2 as FQNNGV. The DNA for the CDR3 is TGTGCCAGCAGCTACTGGACTGGTGCTGGACCTTCCTTC. Translating gives CASSYWTGAGPSF.

The chain recombines TRBV10-3 with TRBJ1-2; TRBD1 agrees at 8 bases. This CDR3 has 15 residues. From germline, CDR1 is ENHRY and CDR2 SYGVKD. V dropped 0 bases and J dropped 7; count of bases not matched to a gene: 7. The CDR3 coding sequence is TGTGCCATCAGTGAGTCAGACAGGGGAACGATTGGCTACACCTTC. Amino acid sequence: CAISESDRGTIGYTF.

In nucleotides, the CDR3 is TGTGCCAGCAGCTTCGGGGGGTTCGGTGAAAAACTGTTTTTT. Translated: CASSFGGFGEKLFF. The rearrangement joins TRBV7-6 to TRBJ1-4, with D perhaps matching TRBD1 (5 bases). Germline CDR1 SGHVS, CDR2 FNYEAQ. V was cut by 3 bases and J by 7 bases, with 12 bases left in between. CDR3 length: 14 residues.

The V call is TRBV10-3, the J call TRBJ1-1; D remains unclear. CDR1 is ENHRY, CDR2 SYGVKD, per germline. Trimming took 3 bases from V and 6 from J, leaving 8 bases between them. This CDR3 spans 12 amino acids. The CDR3 DNA reads as TGTGCCATCAGTGACCTGAGCCCTGAAGCTTTCTTT. It translates to CAISDLSPEAFF.

V gene TRBV19 combines with J gene TRBJ2-7; weak D call: TRBD2 (5 bases). The CDR3 runs to 14 residues. The V end was cut by 1 base, the J end by 0 bases, with 7 bases between. The germline gives CDR1 LNHDA, CDR2 SQIVND (reference sequence). CDR3 in amino acids: CASSIGSGSYEQYF. The CDR3 coding sequence is TGTGCCAGTAGTATAGGGAGCGGCTCCTACGAGCAGTACTTC.

V gene TRBV25-1 combines with J gene TRBJ2-5, with D possibly TRBD1 on 5 matching bases. CDR3 length: 15 amino acids. With 4 bases removed from V and 4 bases from J, the gap between germline ends came to 16 bases. Germline CDR1 reads MGHDK; CDR2 reads SYGVNS. This chain's CDR3 is CASSGWQGGAETQYF. The DNA for the CDR3 is TGTGCCAGCAGTGGATGGCAGGGCGGTGCAGAGACCCAGTACTTC.

V usage is TRBV28 and J usage is TRBJ2-2; D gene unclear. Trimming removed 6 bases at V and 1 base at J, with 3 bases between. This CDR3 region has 12 residues. Germline values: CDR1 MDHEN, CDR2 SYDVKM. Here the CDR3 reads CASSGNTGELFF. CDR3 DNA sequence: TGTGCCAGCAGCGGGAACACCGGGGAGCTGTTTTTT.

V and J are TRBV2 and TRBJ2-2, with D perhaps TRBD2 (5 bases). V gave up 7 bases and J gave up 2 bases, with 11 bases separating them. There are 14 residues in the CDR3. In germline, CDR1 is SNHLY, CDR2 FYNNEI. As DNA, the CDR3 is TGTGCCAGCACACTAGGAAAAAACACCGGGGAGCTGTTTTTT. Residues: CASTLGKNTGELFF.

J is TRBJ2-1 and V is TRBV19; TRBD1 aligns across 7 bases. The CDR3 spans 14 residues. J was trimmed by 12 bases and V by 4 bases; bases with no gene match: 12. Germline-derived CDR1 and CDR2 are LNHDA and SQIVND (reference sequence). CDR3 DNA sequence: TGTGCCAGTAGTACCCCCGGACAGGCCCAGGGGCAGTTCTTC. This codes for CASSTPGQAQGQFF.

The rearrangement joins TRBV2 to TRBJ1-3; 8 positions agree with TRBD1. This CDR3 is built from 16 residues. V lost 2 bases, J lost 0 bases, and 3 bases stayed unmatched. Looked up from germline, CDR1 is SNHLY and CDR2 is FYNNEI. This CDR3 reads CASSEQGANSGNTIYF. The CDR3 DNA follows: TGTGCCAGCAGTGAACAGGGGGCAAACTCTGGAAACACCATATATTTT.

The chain recombines TRBV2 with TRBJ2-2; TRBD2 agrees at 9 bases. This CDR3 comprises 16 residues. Germline V gene data show CDR1 as SNHLY and CDR2 as FYNNEI. Trimming took 1 base from V and 3 from J; bases not matched to a gene: 3. For the CDR3, the DNA is TGTGCCAGCAGTGAAGTGGCTAGCGGGGACACCGGGGAGCTGTTTTTT. Translation: CASSEVASGDTGELFF.

The chain links TRBV11-2 to TRBJ1-2, with 7 nucleotides matching TRBD1. The ends lost 3 bases at V and 8 bases at J; junction bases unmatched: 9. Looked up from germline, CDR1 is SGHAT and CDR2 is FQNNGV. CDR3 length: 14 amino acids. CDR3 DNA: TGTGCCAGCAGCTTGACATCGGGACAGAACGGCTACACCTTC. Its protein product is CASSLTSGQNGYTF.

The V call is TRBV28, the J call TRBJ2-7; tentative D call: TRBD2 (7 bases). The CDR3 extends over 12 amino acids. The germline CDR1 and CDR2 sequences are MDHEN and SYDVKM. Trimming stripped 8 bases from V and 3 bases from J, with 11 bases between. For the CDR3, the DNA is TGTGCCAGCCAGAGGGGGGGCTACGAGCAGTACTTC. Protein product: CASQRGGYEQYF.

The rearrangement links TRBV19 to TRBJ1-2, with TRBD1 matching 7 bases. Germline lookup yields CDR1 LNHDA and CDR2 SQIVND (reference sequence). Trimming cost V 4 bases and J 5 bases; bases outside gene matches: 7. This CDR3 is built from 14 residues. The DNA of the CDR3 is TGTGCCAGTAGTACCTCCGGGACAGCGTATGGCTACACCTTC. Translated, it gives CASSTSGTAYGYTF.

This rearrangement joins TRBV5-6 to TRBJ1-4; maybe TRBD1 (5 bases). Germline V gives CDR1 SGHDT, CDR2 YYEEEE. This CDR3 spans 14 amino acids. The V gene lost 0 bases and the J gene lost 8 bases, with 11 bases spanning the gap. This CDR3 is CASSLARVGEKLFF. Here the CDR3 DNA reads TGTGCCAGCAGCTTGGCCAGGGTTGGAGAAAAACTGTTTTTT.

This CDR3 is CASRLGGGSGYTGELFF. CDR3 bases: TGTGCCAGCAGACTCGGGGGGGGTTCGGGATACACCGGGGAGCTGTTTTTT. V is TRBV27 and J is TRBJ2-2; 8 bases agree with TRBD2. In germline, CDR1 is MNHEY, CDR2 SMNVEV (reference sequence). The CDR3 sequence is 17 residues long. The junction had 12 bases not matched to a gene; V was cut back by 6 bases and J by 3 bases.

V is TRBV30 and J is TRBJ2-7, with TRBD1 matching 8 bases. The length of the CDR3 is 12 residues. Germline CDR1 and CDR2: GTSNPN and SVGIG (reference sequence). V shed 7 bases, J shed 5 bases, and the junction held 7 bases outside the gene matches. CDR3 sequence: CASGTGFDEQYF. As DNA, the CDR3 is TGTGCCTCTGGGACAGGTTTTGACGAGCAGTACTTC.

The chain joins TRBV29-1 to TRBJ2-7, with 10 positions matching TRBD1. The V gene's germline CDR1 is SQVTM and CDR2 ANQGSEA. The length of the CDR3 is 15 residues. V trimming: 4 bases; J trimming: 3 bases; junction bases outside the gene matches: 9. In nucleotides, the CDR3 is TGCAGCGTTGCGCCGGGACAGGGGATAGTCTACGAGCAGTACTTC. This sequence encodes CSVAPGQGIVYEQYF.

J is TRBJ1-1 and V is TRBV5-6; TRBD1 might be the D (5 bases). Germline CDR1 reads SGHDT; CDR2 reads YYEEEE. Trimming took off 2 bases at V and 0 bases at J, with 11 bases between the two ends. There are 15 residues in the CDR3. This CDR3 reads CASSLSGTLNTEAFF. DNA of the CDR3: TGTGCCAGCAGCTTATCCGGGACTTTGAACACTGAAGCTTTCTTT.